The T cell receptor beta chain described here comes from a study of cytotoxic CD8 clonotypes in ibrutinib-treated CLL. Study summary: IGHV unmutated about 17; relapsed/refractory about 10; treatment-naive roughly 14. Study findings and constraints: At ibrutinib response, clonality increased, and at progression it declined back toward baseline.

There are 16 residues in the CDR3. The V gene lost 0 bases and the J gene lost 6 bases, with 19 bases spanning the gap. Germline V lookup: CDR1 SGHRS, CDR2 YFSETQ. The assay was immunoSEQ multiplex PCR, and TCRdb's table has in-frame clones only and misses some. The sample includes about 160,000 clones, around 80% of them seen just once. Comments on this clone: Its antigen is still unknown.

This chain joins TRBV5-1 and TRBJ2-7; D remains unclear. The receptor comes from a human donor with chronic lymphocytic leukemia. The source was PBMCs, collected after 24 months of ibrutinib treatment. CDR3 bases: TGCGCCAGCAGCTTGGTTGGGCAGACGTCAATTAGCGAGCAGTACTTC. Protein: CASSLVGQTSISEQYF.